What follows are 28 T cell receptor beta chains derived from one specimen sequenced in a study of response to subunit inactivated influenza vaccine. TCRdb processed the RT-PCR reads anew with MiXCR; each CDR3 protein has one entry. The sample holds under 200,000 distinct CDR3 sequences, about a tenth seen once. The source was non-naive T cells sorted from PBMCs, collected 40 to 50 days after vaccination. The source is a man aged 50-60 years who received an inactivated influenza vaccine.

This clonotype was seen more than once but under ten times. V and J are TRBV4-3 and TRBJ2-1; TRBD2 aligns across 11 bases. The length of the CDR3 is 16 residues. From germline, CDR1 is LGHNA and CDR2 YSLEER. Trimming at V came to 0 bases and at J to 15 bases, leaving 13 bases not matched to a gene. DNA of the CDR3: TGCGCCAGCAGCCAAGATCTGACTAGCGGGACCGCAAAGGGGTTCTTC. Its protein is CASSQDLTSGTAKGFF.

This clonotype turned up a few times. The J gene is TRBJ2-5, the V gene TRBV7-2; TRBD2 matches 7 bases. This CDR3 is 14 amino acids long. V dropped 5 bases and J dropped 4; count of bases not matched to a gene: 7. Looked up from germline, CDR1 is SGHTA and CDR2 is FQGNSA. CDR3 coding DNA: TGTGCCAGCAGCCGAAGCGGGATTGGAGAGACCCAGTACTTC. As protein: CASSRSGIGETQYF.

This clonotype was seen a handful of times. V is TRBV27 and J is TRBJ1-6; D might be TRBD1 (5 bases). Germline lookup yields CDR1 MNHEY and CDR2 SMNVEV (reference sequence). CDR3 length equals 16 residues. V lost 5 bases and J 8 bases, leaving 19 bases between the germline ends. The CDR3 DNA reads as TGTGCCAGCAGTCAAGGGACTCCCTCAGCCCATTCACCCCTCCACTTT. As protein: CASSQGTPSAHSPLHF.

About this clonotype: A much larger clone differs by one base, so this may be a read error. V gene TRBV5-1 combines with J gene TRBJ2-7, with D unclear. The CDR3 spans 13 residues. Germline CDR1 SGHRS, CDR2 YFSETQ. This chain's CDR3 is CARSLGQAYEQYF. The CDR3 DNA reads as TGCGCCCGCAGCTTAGGGCAAGCCTACGAGCAGTACTTC.

The table lists this clonotype with many counts. V gene TRBV2 combines with J gene TRBJ1-1; 7 positions match TRBD1. The germline V gene encodes CDR1 SNHLY and CDR2 FYNNEI. V lost 4 bases and J lost 0; bases outside the gene matches: 2. The CDR3 contains 14 residues. CDR3 protein: CASSGQGLNTEAFF. CDR3 DNA: TGTGCCAGCAGTGGACAGGGACTGAACACTGAAGCTTTCTTT.

The rearrangement links TRBV18 to TRBJ1-2; 7 bases agree with TRBD1. Germline assignment: CDR1 KGHSH and CDR2 LQKENI. The CDR3 is 16 amino acids. The junction had 14 bases not matched to a gene; V was cut back by 2 bases and J by 8 bases. In DNA form, the CDR3 reads TGTGCCAGCTCACCAGATATGAACAGGGGAATCGAAGGCTACACCTTC. Translated, it gives CASSPDMNRGIEGYTF.

V usage is TRBV20-1 and J usage is TRBJ1-5; 11 bases map to TRBD1. V was pared by 2 bases and J by 7 bases, with 10 bases of the junction left unmatched. There are 16 residues in the CDR3. Germline V gene lookup returns CDR1 DFQATT and CDR2 SNEGSKA (reference sequence). The CDR3 region has the DNA TGCAGTGCTAGATTGGTGGGACAGGGGGGGGGCCAGCCCCAGCATTTT. Residues: CSARLVGQGGGQPQHF.

V usage is TRBV11-3 and J usage is TRBJ2-5; 10 bases line up with TRBD2. Trimming removed 5 bases from V and 4 bases from J; junction bases left unmatched: 10. The CDR3 contains 16 residues. CDR1 is SGHNT, CDR2 YENEEA, per germline. Here the CDR3 DNA reads TGTGCCAGCAGCCCGGGACTAGCGCGAATAGGAGAGACCCAGTACTTC. Translation gives CASSPGLARIGETQYF.

The sample holds many counts of this clonotype. The chain employs TRBV5-1 and TRBJ1-2; 8 bases map to TRBD1. Germline CDR1 reads SGHRS; CDR2 reads YFSETQ. The V and J ends lost 0 bases and 7 bases, in that order; junction bases with no gene match: 5. This CDR3 is 14 amino acids long. The CDR3 coding sequence is TGCGCCAGCAGCTTGGTGACAGGGGAAGGTGGCTACACCTTC. This sequence encodes CASSLVTGEGGYTF.

This clonotype was counted at least ten times. The chain is built from TRBV20-1 and TRBJ2-6, with D possibly being TRBD1 (6 bases). V shed 2 bases and J shed 0 bases, with 8 bases lying between them. Germline V gene data show CDR1 as DFQATT and CDR2 as SNEGSKA (reference sequence). This CDR3 spans 15 amino acids. The CDR3, as DNA: TGCAGTGCTAGACGAGGGGGCTCTGGGGCCAACGTCCTGACTTTC. Protein: CSARRGGSGANVLTF.

J is TRBJ2-5 and V is TRBV20-1; TRBD1 aligns across 7 bases. Germline V lookup: CDR1 DFQATT, CDR2 SNEGSKA (reference sequence). The CDR3 is 14 residues long. V lost 1 base and J lost 9; bases outside the gene matches: 11. The CDR3 reads CSARATTGPRAQYF. The CDR3 DNA reads as TGCAGTGCTAGAGCGACGACAGGGCCCAGGGCCCAGTACTTC.

This clonotype was counted only a few times. The CDR3 here is CASSPSGTDTQYF. In DNA, the CDR3 is TGCGCCAGCAGCCCATCCGGGACAGATACGCAGTATTTT. This chain connects TRBV5-1 to TRBJ2-3; D not certain. Germline CDR1 is SGHRS and CDR2 is YFSETQ. Trimming shortened V by 4 bases and J by 3 bases, and 9 bases separated the two germline ends. The length of the CDR3 is 13 residues. Supplemented by reference TRBV5-1 and TRBJ2-3, the full variable domain reads KAGVTQTPRYLIKTRGQQVTLSCSPISGHRSVSWYQQTPGQGLQFLFEYFSETQRNKGNFPGRFSGRQFSNSRSEMNVSTLELGDSALYLCASSPSGTDTQYFGPGTRLTVL.

This clonotype was seen repeatedly, ten times or more. This rearrangement joins TRBV4-1 to TRBJ1-4; D is perhaps TRBD1 (5 bases). The germline CDR1 and CDR2 sequences are MGHRA and YSYEKL. CDR3 size: 15 residues. Between the trimmed V and J ends, which lost 2 bases and 4 bases, there was a span of 11 bases. The CDR3 DNA is TGCGCCAGCAGCCAATCCGGGACCGGTAATGAAAAACTGTTTTTT. It encodes CASSQSGTGNEKLFF.

This clonotype was counted a few times. The chain is built from TRBV18 and TRBJ2-7, with D maybe TRBD2 (6 bases). The CDR3 is made up of 15 amino acids. Germline CDR1 reads KGHSH; CDR2 reads LQKENI. Between the trimmed V and J ends, which lost 0 bases and 3 bases, there was a span of 12 bases. The CDR3 coding sequence is TGTGCCAGCTCACCACCGGGGATGGGACTCTACGAGCAGTACTTC. Its protein is CASSPPGMGLYEQYF.

This rearrangement joins TRBV4-1 to TRBJ2-1; 9 nucleotides align to TRBD2. CDR1 and CDR2 (germline): MGHRA, YSYEKL. The CDR3 consists of 16 residues. V shed 0 bases, J shed 6 bases, and the junction held 6 bases outside the gene matches. This chain's CDR3 is CASSQERGGGLNEQFF. DNA of the CDR3: TGCGCCAGCAGCCAAGAACGCGGGGGGGGACTCAATGAGCAGTTCTTC.

This clonotype was counted ten times or more. This chain uses TRBV4-3 with TRBJ2-1, with D unclear. The CDR3 consists of 14 residues. The V gene's germline CDR1 is LGHNA and CDR2 YSLEER. Trimming shortened V by 0 bases and J by 10 bases, and 13 bases separated the two germline ends. The CDR3 here is CASSQDSSPVEQFF. The DNA for the CDR3 is TGCGCCAGCAGCCAAGATTCCTCCCCCGTGGAGCAGTTCTTC.

The chain links TRBV20-1 to TRBJ2-3, with D tentatively TRBD2 (6 bases). CDR3 length: 14 residues. Trimming shortened V by 4 bases and J by 6 bases, and 17 bases separated the two germline ends. Germline lookup yields CDR1 DFQATT and CDR2 SNEGSKA (reference sequence). The CDR3 DNA sequence: TGCAGTGCTAATGGGGCGTCCGGAGGGGATACGCAGTATTTT. Amino acid sequence: CSANGASGGDTQYF.

This clonotype was observed many times. This chain connects TRBV4-3 to TRBJ2-1; no firm D call. This CDR3 has 16 residues. V dropped 1 base and J dropped 4 bases, with 14 bases sitting between them. CDR1 LGHNA and CDR2 YSLEER come from the germline V gene. The CDR3 DNA follows: TGCGCCAGCAGCCAAGCCCACTCAGGCCTGTACAATGAGCAGTTCTTC. As protein: CASSQAHSGLYNEQFF.

The chain has TRBV18 and TRBJ2-3; D not certain. V was cut by 3 bases and J by 5 bases, with 6 bases left in between. CDR1 is KGHSH and CDR2 is LQKENI in the germline V gene. The CDR3 extends over 12 amino acids. The CDR3 reads CASSPFGDTQYF. In DNA, the CDR3 is TGTGCCAGCTCACCCTTTGGAGATACGCAGTATTTT.

In this sample, this clonotype turned up a few times. The V gene is TRBV6-5, the J gene TRBJ2-1; tentatively, D is TRBD2 (6 bases). V was clipped by 2 bases and J by 9 bases, with 17 bases between them. There are 15 residues in the CDR3. Germline V gene sequence: CDR1 MNHEY, CDR2 SVGAGI. The CDR3, as DNA: TGTGCCAGCAGTTACCGGGGGACTGTGGATGGTGAGCAGTTCTTC. Translated, it gives CASSYRGTVDGEQFF.

Only a few counts were recorded for this clonotype. The chain is built from TRBV4-3 and TRBJ1-3; TRBD1 might be the D (6 bases). This CDR3 is 17 amino acids long. Trimming pared 1 base from V and 4 bases from J, leaving 17 bases between. CDR1 is LGHNA and CDR2 is YSLEER in the germline V gene. DNA of the CDR3: TGCGCCAGCAGCCAAGTGGCCAGAGGGGGGGCAGGAAACACCATATATTTT. Translated: CASSQVARGGAGNTIYF.

The rearrangement uses TRBV15 and TRBJ2-1, with 7 bases that match TRBD2. The CDR3 runs 17 residues. The ends lost 1 base at V and 2 bases at J; junction bases unmatched: 8. CDR1 is LNHNV, CDR2 YYDKDF, per germline (reference sequence). The CDR3 protein is CATSRGGTGGTYNEQFF. In DNA, the CDR3 is TGTGCCACCAGCAGAGGGGGAACGGGGGGTACCTACAATGAGCAGTTCTTC.

V gene TRBV19 combines with J gene TRBJ2-4; a weak D match, TRBD2 (6 bases). V was trimmed by 2 bases and J by 4 bases, leaving 12 bases between them. From germline, CDR1 is LNHDA and CDR2 SQIVND (reference sequence). This CDR3 is built from 15 residues. The CDR3 reads CASSITGSGKNIQYF. CDR3 coding DNA: TGTGCCAGTAGTATAACCGGGAGTGGGAAAAACATTCAGTACTTC.

This clonotype occurred a few times. The chain is built from TRBV29-1 and TRBJ2-1; 7 nucleotides match TRBD1. The trim removed 1 base at V and 2 bases at J, leaving 8 bases unmatched. The CDR3 totals 16 residues. Looked up from germline, CDR1 is SQVTM and CDR2 is ANQGSEA. Written as DNA, the CDR3 is TGCAGCGTTGAAGTGAGGGGGCTCGCCCCCTACAATGAGCAGTTCTTC. Encoded protein: CSVEVRGLAPYNEQFF.

This clonotype showed up many times. The chain joins TRBV4-2 to TRBJ2-3; D uncertain. V gave up 0 bases and J gave up 2 bases, with 9 bases separating them. The CDR3 contains 15 residues. The germline V gene encodes CDR1 LGHNA and CDR2 YNFKEQ. This CDR3 reads CASSQDGDNTDTQYF. As DNA, the CDR3 is TGTGCCAGCAGCCAAGATGGGGATAACACAGATACGCAGTATTTT.

This clonotype was counted a few times. This chain joins TRBV11-2 and TRBJ2-3, with a possible D match to TRBD2 (7 bases). CDR1 is SGHAT and CDR2 is FQNNGV in the germline V gene. V lost 4 bases and J 1 base, leaving 18 bases between the germline ends. The CDR3 totals 17 residues. The CDR3 loop reads CASSSSGGDGGTDTQYF. DNA for the CDR3: TGTGCCAGCAGCTCGTCGGGGGGCGATGGTGGCACAGATACGCAGTATTTT.

In this sample, this clonotype turned up many times. This CDR3 is CASSPMKSTDTQYF. Written as DNA, the CDR3 is TGTGCCAGCAGCCCCATGAAGAGCACAGATACGCAGTATTTT. The gene calls are TRBV7-2 and TRBJ2-3; D is undetermined. V shed 5 bases and J shed 0 bases, with 9 bases lying between them. Germline V gene data show CDR1 as SGHTA and CDR2 as FQGNSA. This CDR3 region has 14 residues. Full variable domain (missing parts from reference TRBV7-2 and TRBJ2-3): GAGVSQSPSNKVTEKGKDVELRCDPISGHTALYWYRQSLGQGLEFLIYFQGNSAPDKSGLPSDRFSAERTGGSVSTLTIQRTQQEDSAVYLCASSPMKSTDTQYFGPGTRLTVL.

This clonotype appeared a few times. V is TRBV27 and J is TRBJ2-3; no firm D call. The CDR3 spans 12 residues. The germline gives CDR1 MNHEY, CDR2 SMNVEV (reference sequence). The V end was cut by 5 bases, the J end by 7 bases, with 10 bases between. CDR3 coding DNA: TGTGCCAGCAGTCCACGGGCGAATACGCAGTATTTT. Protein product: CASSPRANTQYF.